This T cell receptor beta chain stems from a study of early T cells in non-severe SARS-CoV-2 infection. The overall study: Chains were not paired, and sequencing was done on bulk RNA from unsorted whole blood. The study, taken as a whole, reports: VDJdb-based annotation leaned toward anti-spike CD8 responses and missed private and CD4 specificities.

The TCR library protocol was used to attach unique molecular identifiers. These identifiers were attached to individual cDNA molecules. TCRdb processed the 5' RACE reads anew with MiXCR; each CDR3 protein has one entry. The sample shows 25,000 to 35,000 distinct CDR3 sequences, 2.9% of them seen only once. This clonotype has only a few counts. The target antigen is unknown. The V and J ends lost 3 bases and 4 bases respectively, with 18 bases between them. Germline V gene data show CDR1 as GTSNPN and CDR2 as SVGIG (reference sequence). The CDR3 totals 15 residues. The sequence was collected from an adult who was a healthcare worker with PCR-confirmed SARS-CoV-2 infection or an uninfected control (not recorded which). The chain carries TRBV30 and TRBJ2-5; D gene uncertain. The specimen was whole blood. DNA for the CDR3: TGTGCCTGGAGGAAGACCCGACGCAATTCAGAGACCCAGTACTTC. Protein: CAWRKTRRNSETQYF.